This TCR beta chain comes out of a study of CD8+CD57+ T cells in acquired aplastic anemia. Study overall: About 3 ug was the average amount of DNA from sorted CD4+ and CD8+ cells. Whole-study findings and limits: About 29 sequences, all CD8+ CDR3, were shared between patients and controls. Patient and control CD8+ Simpson's diversity was not significantly different.

The table lists this clonotype with many counts. The antigen is undetermined. Patients picked for sequencing had shown CD8+CD57+ cell expansion detected by flow cytometry. Genomic DNA, the template, was used for profiling of the TCR beta VDJ and CDR3. TCRdb re-derived calls from the reads in MiXCR, one entry per CDR3 protein. This table has around 200,000 distinct CDR3 sequences, around 49% appearing once. The CDR3 spans 15 residues. Per the germline V gene, CDR1 is MNHNS and CDR2 is SASEGT. The ends were cut back, 8 bases at V and 0 bases at J, with 15 bases in the middle. This chain links TRBV6-1 with TRBJ2-3; no definite D call. This clonotype originated in a human donor with aplastic anemia. The sample consisted of sorted CD4+, CD8+, or CD8+CD57+ T cells (not recorded which) from PBMCs. The DNA for the CDR3 is TGTGCCAGCTCCACGGGCCAGGCCAGCACAGATACGCAGTATTTT. Protein: CASSTGQASTDTQYF.